Following are 23 T cell receptor beta chains from one sample sequenced in a study of CD8 T cells in Susac syndrome. Reverse transcription used roughly 0.5 to 1 ug RNA and random hexamers. TCRdb used MiXCR to reprocess the immunoSEQ multiplex PCR reads, holding one entry per CDR3 protein. The sample records some 190,000 distinct CDR3 sequences, 95% being singletons. The sequencing sample was made of CD4+ T cells from PBMCs. The receptors originated from a human donor with multiple sclerosis.

Here the CDR3 reads CASSLGVIGDYEQYF. In DNA, the CDR3 is TGTGCCAGCAGCCTGGGGGTTATCGGCGACTACGAGCAGTACTTC. V gene TRBV5-6 combines with J gene TRBJ2-7; either TRBD1 or TRBD2 may fit D (5 bases each). This CDR3 has 15 amino acids. V lost 4 bases and J 3 bases, leaving 17 bases between the germline ends. The germline gives CDR1 SGHDT, CDR2 YYEEEE.

This clonotype was seen just once. The rearrangement uses TRBV5-1 and TRBJ1-2, with D hard to call. Trimming removed 2 bases at V and 6 bases at J, with 5 bases between. The CDR3 covers 11 residues. Germline CDR1 is SGHRS and CDR2 is YFSETQ. The CDR3 region is CASSLHDGYTF. The CDR3 DNA sequence: TGCGCCAGCAGCTTACACGATGGCTACACCTTC. Full variable domain (missing parts from reference TRBV5-1 and TRBJ1-2): KAGVTQTPRYLIKTRGQQVTLSCSPISGHRSVSWYQQTPGQGLQFLFEYFSETQRNKGNFPGRFSGRQFSNSRSEMNVSTLELGDSALYLCASSLHDGYTFGSGTRLTVV.

Only one count was recorded for this clonotype. The chain joins TRBV27 to TRBJ1-5; no clear D gene. V was shortened by 4 bases and J by 0 bases, with 10 bases between the two germline ends. The length of the CDR3 is 15 residues. Per the germline V gene, CDR1 is MNHEY and CDR2 is SMNVEV (reference sequence). The CDR3 region has the DNA TGTGCCAGCAGTTCAGATCGTCGTAGCAATCAGCCCCAGCATTTT. This encodes CASSSDRRSNQPQHF.

The chain links TRBV9 to TRBJ2-5; D uncertain. Germline V gives CDR1 SGDLS, CDR2 YYNGEE. This CDR3 comprises 13 residues. The V end lost 1 base, the J end lost 7 bases, and 11 bases lay between the germline ends. CDR3 coding DNA: TGTGCCAGCAGCGTAATGTCTTTTGGGACCCAGTACTTC. Protein product: CASSVMSFGTQYF.

The CDR3 bases are TGTGCCAGCCTTTTGGGGGAGACCCAGTACTTC. Translated, it gives CASLLGETQYF. The chain combines TRBV11-2 with TRBJ2-5; D unclear. V shed 8 bases and J shed 5 bases, with 9 bases lying between them. Germline V gene lookup returns CDR1 SGHAT and CDR2 FQNNGV. The CDR3 sequence is 11 residues long.

The J gene is TRBJ1-5, the V gene TRBV20-1; a possible D gene is TRBD1 (6 bases). The V end was cut by 4 bases, the J end by 3 bases, with 10 bases between. The length of the CDR3 is 13 residues. Germline-derived CDR1 and CDR2 are DFQATT and SNEGSKA (reference sequence). The DNA of the CDR3 is TGCAGTGCTAAACAGGGTTACAATCAGCCCCAGCATTTT. Its translation is CSAKQGYNQPQHF.

The chain couples TRBV12-3 or TRBV12-4 to TRBJ2-2; 8 bases line up with TRBD2. This CDR3 is 15 amino acids long. Trimming at V came to 7 bases and at J to 3 bases, leaving 7 bases not matched to a gene. Written as DNA, the CDR3 is TGTGCCAGCACCCTCGGACTAGCCGACACCGGGGAGCTGTTTTTT. Protein sequence: CASTLGLADTGELFF.

The rearrangement joins TRBV20-1 to TRBJ1-5, with no clear D. Germline V gene data show CDR1 as DFQATT and CDR2 as SNEGSKA (reference sequence). CDR3 size: 16 residues. Trimming removed 1 base at V and 4 bases at J, with 17 bases between. The CDR3 here is CSARVLRASRNQPQHF. The DNA of the CDR3 is TGCAGTGCTAGAGTCCTACGGGCCTCCCGGAATCAGCCCCAGCATTTT.

This clonotype was found once. The V and J genes are TRBV12-3 or TRBV12-4 and TRBJ1-2, with unresolved D. Trimming took 3 bases from V and 5 from J, leaving 10 bases between them. The CDR3 extends over 13 amino acids. CDR3 amino acids: CASSFSVRYGYTF. In DNA, the CDR3 is TGTGCCAGCAGTTTTTCGGTCCGGTATGGCTACACCTTC.

This chain joins TRBV19 and TRBJ1-1; D is unresolved. V was trimmed by 6 bases and J by 4 bases, leaving 12 bases between them. Germline values: CDR1 LNHDA, CDR2 SQIVND (reference sequence). The CDR3 runs to 13 residues. The CDR3 nucleotides are TGTGCCAGTAGCCATACGGGAGCCACTGAAGCTTTCTTT. Amino acid sequence: CASSHTGATEAFF.

The chain couples TRBV28 to TRBJ2-7; no firm D call. Germline lookup yields CDR1 MDHEN and CDR2 SYDVKM. With 2 bases removed from V and 6 bases from J, the gap between germline ends came to 5 bases. The CDR3 length is 11 residues. The CDR3, as DNA: TGTGCCAGCAGTTTAAGGGTCGAGCAGTACTTC. It translates to CASSLRVEQYF.

This chain links TRBV7-2 with TRBJ2-1; the D gene is possibly TRBD2 (6 bases). The CDR3 extends over 11 amino acids. CDR1 and CDR2 (germline): SGHTA, FQGNSA. V lost 5 bases to trimming and J lost 12 bases, with 11 bases between them. CDR3 amino acids: CASSPRGGQFF. The CDR3 DNA reads as TGTGCCAGCAGCCCTAGGGGAGGGCAGTTCTTC.

The rearrangement joins TRBV7-2 to TRBJ2-5; tentatively, D is TRBD1 (6 bases). The germline gives CDR1 SGHTA, CDR2 FQGNSA. Trimming removed 1 base from V and 2 bases from J, with 11 bases in between. The CDR3 spans 15 residues. The CDR3 reads CASSLVGTLQETQYF. For the CDR3, the DNA is TGTGCCAGCAGCTTAGTTGGGACACTTCAAGAGACCCAGTACTTC.

V is TRBV12-3 or TRBV12-4 and J is TRBJ2-1, with 7 bases lining up with TRBD2. This CDR3 has 15 amino acids. The ends lost 7 bases at V and 3 bases at J; junction bases unmatched: 9. The CDR3 reads CASIASRGVYNEQFF. CDR3 DNA sequence: TGTGCCAGCATAGCTAGCCGGGGGGTCTACAATGAGCAGTTCTTC.

This chain links TRBV9 with TRBJ1-6; tentative D call: TRBD1 (5 bases). This CDR3 has 16 amino acids. Trimming removed 0 bases from V and 7 bases from J, with 14 bases in between. Germline V gene lookup returns CDR1 SGDLS and CDR2 YYNGEE. The CDR3 sequence: CASSVAMGEGNSPLHF. CDR3 nucleotide sequence: TGTGCCAGCAGCGTAGCTATGGGCGAGGGGAATTCACCCCTCCACTTT.

The chain recombines TRBV20-1 with TRBJ1-4; TRBD1 aligns across 8 bases. This CDR3 is built from 15 residues. Germline V gene data show CDR1 as DFQATT and CDR2 as SNEGSKA (reference sequence). V gave up 2 bases and J gave up 5 bases; unmatched junction bases: 7. The CDR3 DNA reads TGCAGTGCTAGACCGCGACAGGGGATCAATGAAAAACTGTTTTTT. Protein: CSARPRQGINEKLFF.

The chain combines TRBV24-1 with TRBJ2-1; 7 positions match TRBD1. CDR1 is KGHDR, CDR2 SFDVKD, per germline. The ends lost 6 bases at V and 6 bases at J; junction bases unmatched: 7. The CDR3 totals 14 residues. This CDR3 reads CATSSPQGVNEQFF. DNA for the CDR3: TGTGCCACCAGTTCTCCTCAGGGGGTCAATGAGCAGTTCTTC.

The rearrangement joins TRBV10-3 to TRBJ2-6, with D unresolved. Trimming pared 8 bases from V and 1 base from J, leaving 6 bases between. CDR1 and CDR2 from the germline V gene are ENHRY and SYGVKD. This CDR3 contains 13 residues. CDR3 DNA: TGTGCCATCTCCCCTTCTGGGGCCAACGTCCTGACTTTC. It codes for CAISPSGANVLTF.

The CDR3 region is CASGLWGNADTEAFF. DNA for the CDR3: TGTGCTAGTGGTTTGTGGGGAAACGCGGACACTGAAGCTTTCTTT. The rearrangement links TRBV12-5 to TRBJ1-1, with unresolved D. Germline loops: CDR1 LGHNT, CDR2 FRNRAP. CDR3 length: 15 residues. V lost 2 bases and J 3 bases, leaving 13 bases between the germline ends. Supplemented by reference TRBV12-5 and TRBJ1-1, the full variable domain reads DARVTQTPRHKVTEMGQEVTMRCQPILGHNTVFWYRQTMMQGLELLAYFRNRAPLDDSGMPKDRFSAEMPDATLATLKIQPSEPRDSAVYFCASGLWGNADTEAFFGQGTRLTVV.

The rearrangement uses TRBV11-3 and TRBJ2-3, with D unclear. This CDR3 spans 13 amino acids. Germline V gene lookup returns CDR1 SGHNT and CDR2 YENEEA. V was trimmed by 7 bases and J by 2 bases, leaving 10 bases between them. The CDR3 reads CASTVGSTDTQYF. The CDR3 nucleotides read TGTGCCAGCACCGTGGGGTCCACAGATACGCAGTATTTT.

This chain uses TRBV29-1 with TRBJ1-1; D is perhaps TRBD1 (6 bases). The CDR3 has 14 amino acids. Looked up from germline, CDR1 is SQVTM and CDR2 is ANQGSEA. Trimming took 4 bases from V and 1 from J, leaving 13 bases between them. The CDR3 nucleotides are TGCAGCGTTGCGTTAGGGGGGCGGAACACTGAAGCTTTCTTT. It translates to CSVALGGRNTEAFF.

This chain links TRBV5-4 with TRBJ2-1; TRBD2 agrees at 10 bases. Per the germline V gene, CDR1 is SGHNT and CDR2 is YYREEE (reference sequence). V lost 4 bases, J lost 0 bases, and 4 bases stayed unmatched. There are 16 residues in the CDR3. CDR3 protein: CASSSGGASSYNEQFF. CDR3 coding DNA: TGTGCCAGCAGCAGCGGGGGGGCCAGCTCCTACAATGAGCAGTTCTTC.

This clonotype was recorded only once. This chain uses TRBV11-3 with TRBJ2-7; either TRBD1 or TRBD2 may fit D (5 bases each). The ends were cut back, 4 bases at V and 3 bases at J, with 16 bases in the middle. Germline V gene sequence: CDR1 SGHNT, CDR2 YENEEA. This CDR3 has 15 residues. The CDR3 DNA follows: TGTGCCAGCAGCTCAGCTTGGGACGGATACTACGAGCAGTACTTC. Translated: CASSSAWDGYYEQYF.